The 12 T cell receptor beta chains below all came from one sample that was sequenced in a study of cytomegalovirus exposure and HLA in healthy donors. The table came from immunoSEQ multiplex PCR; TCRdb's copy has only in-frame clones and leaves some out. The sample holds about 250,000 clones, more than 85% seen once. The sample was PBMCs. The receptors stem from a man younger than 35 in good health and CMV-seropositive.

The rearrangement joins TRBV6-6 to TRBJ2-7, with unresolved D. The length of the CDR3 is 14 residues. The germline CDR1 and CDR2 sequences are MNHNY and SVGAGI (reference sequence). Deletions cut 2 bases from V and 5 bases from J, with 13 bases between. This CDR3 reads CASSYGEFVDEQYF. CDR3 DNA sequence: TGTGCCAGCAGTTACGGCGAATTTGTCGACGAGCAGTACTTC.

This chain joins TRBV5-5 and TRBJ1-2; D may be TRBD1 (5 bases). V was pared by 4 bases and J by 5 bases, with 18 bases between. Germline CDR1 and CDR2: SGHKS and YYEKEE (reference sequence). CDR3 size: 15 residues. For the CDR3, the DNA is TGTGCCAGCAGCCCGAGGGGCAGGGAAGTTTATGGCTACACCTTC. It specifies CASSPRGREVYGYTF.

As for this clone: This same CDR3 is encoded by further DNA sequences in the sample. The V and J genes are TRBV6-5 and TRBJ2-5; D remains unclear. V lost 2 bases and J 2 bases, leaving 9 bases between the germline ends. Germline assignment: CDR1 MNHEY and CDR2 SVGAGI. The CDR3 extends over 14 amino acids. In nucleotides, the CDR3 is TGTGCCAGCAGTTACAGTCGGTTACAAGAGACCCAGTACTTC. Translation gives CASSYSRLQETQYF.

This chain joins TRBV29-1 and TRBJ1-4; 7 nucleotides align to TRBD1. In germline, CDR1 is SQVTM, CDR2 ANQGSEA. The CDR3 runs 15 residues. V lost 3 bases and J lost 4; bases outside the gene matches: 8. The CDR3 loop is CSVDPATGVNEKLFF. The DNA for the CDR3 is TGCAGCGTTGATCCTGCCACAGGGGTTAATGAAAAACTGTTTTTT.

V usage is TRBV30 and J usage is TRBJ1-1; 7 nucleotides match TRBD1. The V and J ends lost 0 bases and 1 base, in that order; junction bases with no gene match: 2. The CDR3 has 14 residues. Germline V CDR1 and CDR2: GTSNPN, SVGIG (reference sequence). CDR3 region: CAWSVGTANTEAFF. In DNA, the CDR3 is TGTGCCTGGAGTGTAGGGACAGCGAACACTGAAGCTTTCTTT.

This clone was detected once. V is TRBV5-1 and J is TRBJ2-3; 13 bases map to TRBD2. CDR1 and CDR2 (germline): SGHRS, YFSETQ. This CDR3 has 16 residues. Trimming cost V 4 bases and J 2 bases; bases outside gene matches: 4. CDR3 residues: CASSTGLAGVTDTQYF. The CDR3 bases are TGCGCCAGCAGCACCGGACTAGCGGGGGTCACAGATACGCAGTATTTT. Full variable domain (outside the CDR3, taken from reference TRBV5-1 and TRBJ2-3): KAGVTQTPRYLIKTRGQQVTLSCSPISGHRSVSWYQQTPGQGLQFLFEYFSETQRNKGNFPGRFSGRQFSNSRSEMNVSTLELGDSALYLCASSTGLAGVTDTQYFGPGTRLTVL.

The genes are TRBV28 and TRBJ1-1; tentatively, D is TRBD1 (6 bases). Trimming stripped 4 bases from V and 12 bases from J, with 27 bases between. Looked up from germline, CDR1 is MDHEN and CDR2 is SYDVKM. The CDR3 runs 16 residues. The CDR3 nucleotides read TGTGCCAGCAGTTCCCCTGGGTTATGGGGGCGCGGGGTGACTTTCTTT. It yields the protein CASSSPGLWGRGVTFF.

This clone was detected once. The CDR3 here is CASSPGLAEADTQYF. CDR3 DNA: TGTGCCAGCAGCCCTGGACTAGCGGAGGCAGATACGCAGTATTTT. The rearrangement uses TRBV5-6 and TRBJ2-3; 10 nucleotides agree with TRBD2. Germline V gene sequence: CDR1 SGHDT, CDR2 YYEEEE. The V segment lost 4 bases and the J segment 4 bases; nucleotides outside the gene matches: 6. The CDR3 has 15 residues. The variable domain in full, completed from reference TRBV5-6 and TRBJ2-3, reads DAGVTQSPTHLIKTRGQQVTLRCSPKSGHDTVSWYQQALGQGPQFIFQYYEEEERQRGNFPDRFSGHQFPNYSSELNVNALLLGDSALYLCASSPGLAEADTQYFGPGTRLTVL.

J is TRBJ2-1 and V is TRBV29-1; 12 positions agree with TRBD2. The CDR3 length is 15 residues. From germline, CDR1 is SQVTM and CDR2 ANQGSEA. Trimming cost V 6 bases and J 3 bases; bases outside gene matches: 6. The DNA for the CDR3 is TGCAGCGTCATCGGACTAGCGGGACTCTACAATGAGCAGTTCTTC. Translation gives CSVIGLAGLYNEQFF.

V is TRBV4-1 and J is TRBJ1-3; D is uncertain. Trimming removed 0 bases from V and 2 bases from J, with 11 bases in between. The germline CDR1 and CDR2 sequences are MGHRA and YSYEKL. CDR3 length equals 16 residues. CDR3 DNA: TGCGCCAGCAGCCAAGAAGGGTCCGGACCTGGAAACACCATATATTTT. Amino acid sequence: CASSQEGSGPGNTIYF.

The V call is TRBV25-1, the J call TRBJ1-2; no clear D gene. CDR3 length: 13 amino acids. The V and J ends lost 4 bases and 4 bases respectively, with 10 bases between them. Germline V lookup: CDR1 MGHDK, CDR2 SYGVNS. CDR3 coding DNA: TGTGCCAGCAGTGTGACTGACTTCTATGGCTACACCTTC. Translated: CASSVTDFYGYTF.

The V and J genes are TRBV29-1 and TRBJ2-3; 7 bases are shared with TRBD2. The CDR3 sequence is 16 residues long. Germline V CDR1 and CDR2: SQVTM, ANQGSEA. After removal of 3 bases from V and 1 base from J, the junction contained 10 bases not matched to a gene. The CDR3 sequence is CSVEESGVPRTDTQYF. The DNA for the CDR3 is TGCAGCGTTGAGGAAAGCGGGGTTCCTCGCACAGATACGCAGTATTTT.